These 24 T cell receptor beta chains came from one sample sequenced in a study of cytomegalovirus exposure and HLA in healthy donors (dated by TCRdb to about 2017). Preparation of the library involved the immunoSEQ multiplex PCR assay. The multiplex PCR relied on a mix of 60 forward primers for TCR Vbeta segments and 13 reverse primers for TCR Jbeta segments. The table comes from immuneACCESS by way of TCRdb, which keeps in-frame sequences with V and J called. Part of the clones is missing from these tables; in studies checked, under half for an unresolved V gene and the rest for unknown reasons. The sample table contains about 170,000 clones; only one count was recorded for roughly 81% of them. The top ten hold approximately 2% of the sample. The source material was PBMCs. These receptors were collected from a man in his late teens or twenties in good health and CMV-seropositive.

This clone was counted a single time. J is TRBJ2-2 and V is TRBV30; 7 nucleotides align to TRBD1. The CDR3 has 16 amino acids. The V gene end was trimmed by 6 bases and the J gene end by 1 base; junction bases not matched to a gene: 11. The germline V gene encodes CDR1 GTSNPN and CDR2 SVGIG (reference sequence). The CDR3 here is CACLQTGKVNTGELFF. CDR3 coding DNA: TGTGCCTGCCTCCAGACAGGGAAGGTGAACACCGGGGAGCTGTTTTTT.

The chain combines TRBV29-1 with TRBJ1-1; no reliable D call. Germline V CDR1 and CDR2: SQVTM, ANQGSEA. This CDR3 has 12 amino acids. The ends were cut back, 4 bases at V and 3 bases at J, with 9 bases in the middle. CDR3 sequence: CSVGAIDTEAFF. The CDR3 coding sequence is TGCAGCGTTGGAGCCATCGACACTGAAGCTTTCTTT. Based on the CDR3 plus reference TRBV29-1 and TRBJ1-1, the full variable domain is SAVISQKPSRDICQRGTSLTIQCQVDSQVTMMFWYRQQPGQSLTLIATANQGSEATYESGFVIDKFPISRPNLTFSTLTVSNMSPEDSSIYLCSVGAIDTEAFFGQGTRLTVV.

In DNA, the CDR3 is TGTGCCAGCAGCCACAGAGCACGCGGGGGGGACACAGATACGCAGTATTTT. This translates into CASSHRARGGDTDTQYF. The rearrangement links TRBV11-2 to TRBJ2-3, with 9 positions matching TRBD2. CDR1 and CDR2 from the germline V gene are SGHAT and FQNNGV. This CDR3 is built from 17 residues. Trimming took 5 bases from V and 2 from J; bases not matched to a gene: 11.

This CDR3 reads CASSEEYRGLNGYTF. In DNA, the CDR3 is TGTGCCAGCAGTGAAGAGTACAGGGGGCTTAATGGCTACACCTTC. The rearrangement links TRBV6-1 to TRBJ1-2; 9 bases are a match to TRBD1. Germline assignment: CDR1 MNHNS and CDR2 SASEGT. CDR3 length: 15 amino acids. J gave up 6 bases and V 1 base, and 6 bases lay outside the gene matches.

The chain uses TRBV18 and TRBJ1-1; D is undetermined. Germline CDR1 reads KGHSH; CDR2 reads LQKENI. Trimming removed 4 bases from V and 1 base from J, with 13 bases in between. The CDR3 loop spans 15 amino acids. CDR3 bases: TGTGCCAGCTCACTTTCAGAAATCAGGAACACTGAAGCTTTCTTT. Translating it yields CASSLSEIRNTEAFF.

This clone was counted only a few times. CDR3 in amino acids: CASSQGGTDTQYF. DNA of the CDR3: TGTGCCAGTAGTCAGGGAGGAACAGATACGCAGTATTTT. V is TRBV19 and J is TRBJ2-3; a weak D match, TRBD2 (6 bases). Germline V gene data show CDR1 as LNHDA and CDR2 as SQIVND (reference sequence). V lost 5 bases, J lost 3 bases, and 9 bases lay in between. The CDR3 is 13 residues long.

This clone was detected only once. V usage is TRBV29-1 and J usage is TRBJ2-3; D call uncertain. This CDR3 has 14 residues. V lost 7 bases, J lost 2 bases, and 16 bases lay in between. Germline V gives CDR1 SQVTM, CDR2 ANQGSEA. This CDR3 is CSAGTGSVTDTQYF. CDR3 coding DNA: TGCAGCGCCGGAACCGGGTCGGTCACAGATACGCAGTATTTT.

This chain joins TRBV6-9 and TRBJ2-1; the match to TRBD2 covers 16 bases. J gave up 0 bases and V 9 bases, and 11 bases lay outside the gene matches. CDR1 and CDR2 (germline): MNHGY, SVAAGI. The CDR3 has 19 amino acids. The CDR3 here is CARSPGLAGGGSSYNEQFF. The CDR3 DNA follows: TGTGCCAGATCTCCGGGACTAGCGGGGGGGGGCAGCTCCTACAATGAGCAGTTCTTC.

The CDR3 region is CASSPPFTSGHKNIQYF. The CDR3 DNA sequence: TGTGCCAGCTCACCACCGTTCACTAGCGGACACAAAAACATTCAGTACTTC. J is TRBJ2-4 and V is TRBV18, with 8 nucleotides matching TRBD2. Germline V gene sequence: CDR1 KGHSH, CDR2 LQKENI. CDR3 length: 17 amino acids. Germline trimming cut 0 bases from V and 3 bases from J; bases unmatched to any gene: 7.

This chain connects TRBV11-3 to TRBJ1-4, with 10 nucleotides matching TRBD1. CDR3 length: 16 residues. Germline CDR1 SGHNT, CDR2 YENEEA. V lost 5 bases and J lost 3; bases outside the gene matches: 6. The CDR3 region has the DNA TGTGCCAGCAGCCGTCGGACAGGGGGAGCTAATGAAAAACTGTTTTTT. As protein: CASSRRTGGANEKLFF. Together with reference TRBV11-3 and TRBJ1-4, the CDR3 gives the full variable domain: EAGVVQSPRYKIIEKKQPVAFWCNPISGHNTLYWYLQNLGQGPELLIRYENEEAVDDSQLPKDRFSAERLKGVDSTLKIQPAELGDSAVYLCASSRRTGGANEKLFFGSGTQLSVL.

The V gene is TRBV27, the J gene TRBJ2-1, with 15 bases lining up with TRBD2. Germline assignment: CDR1 MNHEY and CDR2 SMNVEV (reference sequence). V gave up 5 bases and J gave up 7 bases; unmatched junction bases: 3. The length of the CDR3 is 15 residues. CDR3 sequence (DNA): TGTGCCAGCAGTCGAGGGACTAGCGGGGGGAATGAGCAGTTCTTC. Encoded protein: CASSRGTSGGNEQFF.

The chain is built from TRBV7-9 and TRBJ2-2; 7 nucleotides align to TRBD1. Per the germline V gene, CDR1 is SEHNR and CDR2 is FQNEAQ (reference sequence). The CDR3 runs 16 residues. Trimming took 3 bases from V and 0 from J; bases not matched to a gene: 4. The CDR3 is CASSFAQGANTGELFF. CDR3 DNA sequence: TGTGCCAGCAGCTTCGCTCAGGGGGCGAACACCGGGGAGCTGTTTTTT.

The chain joins TRBV7-8 to TRBJ2-7, with D possibly matching TRBD2 (5 bases). V was trimmed by 1 base and J by 1 base, leaving 11 bases between them. The germline gives CDR1 SGHVS, CDR2 FQNEAQ. CDR3 length: 15 amino acids. As DNA, the CDR3 is TGTGCCAGCAGCTTAGAACTAGGGCAATCCTACGAGCAGTACTTC. Protein: CASSLELGQSYEQYF.

For the CDR3, the DNA is TGTGCCAGCAGCTCCGCGGGGTATCCCACAGATACGCAGTATTTT. Translated: CASSSAGYPTDTQYF. The V gene is TRBV7-3, the J gene TRBJ2-3, with D maybe TRBD2 (6 bases). The V gene lost 4 bases and the J gene lost 2 bases, with 13 bases spanning the gap. Germline assignment: CDR1 SGHTA and CDR2 FQGTGA. This CDR3 has 15 residues.

The rearrangement uses TRBV5-1 and TRBJ1-6; D is undetermined. V was pared by 5 bases and J by 5 bases, with 17 bases between. This CDR3 region has 16 residues. The germline gives CDR1 SGHRS, CDR2 YFSETQ. The CDR3 is CASSPPLAADNSPLHF. The CDR3 DNA reads as TGCGCCAGCAGTCCCCCTTTAGCCGCCGATAATTCACCCCTCCACTTT.

J is TRBJ2-7 and V is TRBV9; the D is unclear. Trimming took 1 base from V and 0 from J, leaving 11 bases between them. CDR1 is SGDLS, CDR2 YYNGEE, per germline. The CDR3 covers 15 residues. For the CDR3, the DNA is TGTGCCAGCAGCGTATCCCCCCTAGACTCCTACGAGCAGTACTTC. Residues: CASSVSPLDSYEQYF.

The chain recombines TRBV2 with TRBJ2-7; D gene unclear. V was pared by 2 bases and J by 0 bases, with 8 bases between. In germline, CDR1 is SNHLY, CDR2 FYNNEI. The CDR3 sequence is 14 residues long. In DNA form, the CDR3 reads TGTGCCAGCAGTGAACAGGTCAGCTCCTACGAGCAGTACTTC. This gives the protein CASSEQVSSYEQYF.

The rearrangement links TRBV30 to TRBJ1-2; the match to TRBD1 covers 7 bases. CDR3 length: 15 amino acids. With 5 bases clipped from V and 7 bases from J, the junction kept 16 bases outside the gene matches. Germline V CDR1 and CDR2: GTSNPN, SVGIG (reference sequence). The CDR3 DNA follows: TGTGCCTGGCAAACCCTAGAGACAGGGCGAAGTGGCTACACCTTC. As protein: CAWQTLETGRSGYTF.

The chain is built from TRBV6-6 and TRBJ1-4, with D perhaps TRBD1 (5 bases). CDR1 MNHNY and CDR2 SVGAGI come from the germline V gene (reference sequence). Trimming removed 8 bases from V and 7 bases from J, with 20 bases in between. This CDR3 comprises 15 residues. CDR3 in amino acids: CASGSAGRVGEKLFF. CDR3 bases: TGTGCCAGCGGCTCAGCGGGCAGGGTGGGTGAAAAACTGTTTTTT.

V gene TRBV11-2 combines with J gene TRBJ2-5, with a weak D call TRBD2 (5 bases). CDR1 SGHAT and CDR2 FQNNGV come from the germline V gene. CDR3 length equals 16 residues. With 5 bases removed from V and 5 bases from J, the gap between germline ends came to 21 bases. CDR3 coding DNA: TGTGCCAGCAGCCCCTTATTAGGACTCCATCCGGAGACCCAGTACTTC. This codes for CASSPLLGLHPETQYF.

The chain combines TRBV18 with TRBJ1-3; D remains ambiguous. Trimming removed 1 base at V and 5 bases at J, with 9 bases between. Germline V gene sequence: CDR1 KGHSH, CDR2 LQKENI. The CDR3 consists of 14 residues. CDR3 in amino acids: CASSPRADRNTIYF. The CDR3 nucleotides read TGTGCCAGCTCACCACGGGCTGACCGAAACACCATATATTTT.

The chain carries TRBV7-8 and TRBJ2-5, with D tentatively TRBD2 (6 bases). V was cut by 9 bases and J by 5 bases, with 16 bases left in between. There are 13 residues in the CDR3. From germline, CDR1 is SGHVS and CDR2 FQNEAQ. The CDR3 protein is CARWGDLGETQYF. In DNA form, the CDR3 reads TGTGCCAGATGGGGGGACCTGGGGGAGACCCAGTACTTC.

This chain links TRBV19 with TRBJ1-2, with D hard to call. The CDR3 totals 15 residues. V lost 6 bases and J 3 bases, leaving 17 bases between the germline ends. From germline, CDR1 is LNHDA and CDR2 SQIVND (reference sequence). CDR3 in amino acids: CASRTTTRGDYGYTF. DNA of the CDR3: TGTGCCAGTAGAACCACGACGCGCGGGGACTATGGCTACACCTTC.

This clone has just one count. V and J are TRBV15 and TRBJ1-2, with D perhaps TRBD1 (5 bases). CDR3 length: 15 amino acids. The ends were cut back, 0 bases at V and 4 bases at J, with 12 bases in the middle. Germline V gene data show CDR1 as LNHNV and CDR2 as YYDKDF (reference sequence). This CDR3 is CATSRDAARAYGYTF. CDR3 bases: TGTGCCACCAGCAGAGACGCGGCCAGGGCCTATGGCTACACCTTC.